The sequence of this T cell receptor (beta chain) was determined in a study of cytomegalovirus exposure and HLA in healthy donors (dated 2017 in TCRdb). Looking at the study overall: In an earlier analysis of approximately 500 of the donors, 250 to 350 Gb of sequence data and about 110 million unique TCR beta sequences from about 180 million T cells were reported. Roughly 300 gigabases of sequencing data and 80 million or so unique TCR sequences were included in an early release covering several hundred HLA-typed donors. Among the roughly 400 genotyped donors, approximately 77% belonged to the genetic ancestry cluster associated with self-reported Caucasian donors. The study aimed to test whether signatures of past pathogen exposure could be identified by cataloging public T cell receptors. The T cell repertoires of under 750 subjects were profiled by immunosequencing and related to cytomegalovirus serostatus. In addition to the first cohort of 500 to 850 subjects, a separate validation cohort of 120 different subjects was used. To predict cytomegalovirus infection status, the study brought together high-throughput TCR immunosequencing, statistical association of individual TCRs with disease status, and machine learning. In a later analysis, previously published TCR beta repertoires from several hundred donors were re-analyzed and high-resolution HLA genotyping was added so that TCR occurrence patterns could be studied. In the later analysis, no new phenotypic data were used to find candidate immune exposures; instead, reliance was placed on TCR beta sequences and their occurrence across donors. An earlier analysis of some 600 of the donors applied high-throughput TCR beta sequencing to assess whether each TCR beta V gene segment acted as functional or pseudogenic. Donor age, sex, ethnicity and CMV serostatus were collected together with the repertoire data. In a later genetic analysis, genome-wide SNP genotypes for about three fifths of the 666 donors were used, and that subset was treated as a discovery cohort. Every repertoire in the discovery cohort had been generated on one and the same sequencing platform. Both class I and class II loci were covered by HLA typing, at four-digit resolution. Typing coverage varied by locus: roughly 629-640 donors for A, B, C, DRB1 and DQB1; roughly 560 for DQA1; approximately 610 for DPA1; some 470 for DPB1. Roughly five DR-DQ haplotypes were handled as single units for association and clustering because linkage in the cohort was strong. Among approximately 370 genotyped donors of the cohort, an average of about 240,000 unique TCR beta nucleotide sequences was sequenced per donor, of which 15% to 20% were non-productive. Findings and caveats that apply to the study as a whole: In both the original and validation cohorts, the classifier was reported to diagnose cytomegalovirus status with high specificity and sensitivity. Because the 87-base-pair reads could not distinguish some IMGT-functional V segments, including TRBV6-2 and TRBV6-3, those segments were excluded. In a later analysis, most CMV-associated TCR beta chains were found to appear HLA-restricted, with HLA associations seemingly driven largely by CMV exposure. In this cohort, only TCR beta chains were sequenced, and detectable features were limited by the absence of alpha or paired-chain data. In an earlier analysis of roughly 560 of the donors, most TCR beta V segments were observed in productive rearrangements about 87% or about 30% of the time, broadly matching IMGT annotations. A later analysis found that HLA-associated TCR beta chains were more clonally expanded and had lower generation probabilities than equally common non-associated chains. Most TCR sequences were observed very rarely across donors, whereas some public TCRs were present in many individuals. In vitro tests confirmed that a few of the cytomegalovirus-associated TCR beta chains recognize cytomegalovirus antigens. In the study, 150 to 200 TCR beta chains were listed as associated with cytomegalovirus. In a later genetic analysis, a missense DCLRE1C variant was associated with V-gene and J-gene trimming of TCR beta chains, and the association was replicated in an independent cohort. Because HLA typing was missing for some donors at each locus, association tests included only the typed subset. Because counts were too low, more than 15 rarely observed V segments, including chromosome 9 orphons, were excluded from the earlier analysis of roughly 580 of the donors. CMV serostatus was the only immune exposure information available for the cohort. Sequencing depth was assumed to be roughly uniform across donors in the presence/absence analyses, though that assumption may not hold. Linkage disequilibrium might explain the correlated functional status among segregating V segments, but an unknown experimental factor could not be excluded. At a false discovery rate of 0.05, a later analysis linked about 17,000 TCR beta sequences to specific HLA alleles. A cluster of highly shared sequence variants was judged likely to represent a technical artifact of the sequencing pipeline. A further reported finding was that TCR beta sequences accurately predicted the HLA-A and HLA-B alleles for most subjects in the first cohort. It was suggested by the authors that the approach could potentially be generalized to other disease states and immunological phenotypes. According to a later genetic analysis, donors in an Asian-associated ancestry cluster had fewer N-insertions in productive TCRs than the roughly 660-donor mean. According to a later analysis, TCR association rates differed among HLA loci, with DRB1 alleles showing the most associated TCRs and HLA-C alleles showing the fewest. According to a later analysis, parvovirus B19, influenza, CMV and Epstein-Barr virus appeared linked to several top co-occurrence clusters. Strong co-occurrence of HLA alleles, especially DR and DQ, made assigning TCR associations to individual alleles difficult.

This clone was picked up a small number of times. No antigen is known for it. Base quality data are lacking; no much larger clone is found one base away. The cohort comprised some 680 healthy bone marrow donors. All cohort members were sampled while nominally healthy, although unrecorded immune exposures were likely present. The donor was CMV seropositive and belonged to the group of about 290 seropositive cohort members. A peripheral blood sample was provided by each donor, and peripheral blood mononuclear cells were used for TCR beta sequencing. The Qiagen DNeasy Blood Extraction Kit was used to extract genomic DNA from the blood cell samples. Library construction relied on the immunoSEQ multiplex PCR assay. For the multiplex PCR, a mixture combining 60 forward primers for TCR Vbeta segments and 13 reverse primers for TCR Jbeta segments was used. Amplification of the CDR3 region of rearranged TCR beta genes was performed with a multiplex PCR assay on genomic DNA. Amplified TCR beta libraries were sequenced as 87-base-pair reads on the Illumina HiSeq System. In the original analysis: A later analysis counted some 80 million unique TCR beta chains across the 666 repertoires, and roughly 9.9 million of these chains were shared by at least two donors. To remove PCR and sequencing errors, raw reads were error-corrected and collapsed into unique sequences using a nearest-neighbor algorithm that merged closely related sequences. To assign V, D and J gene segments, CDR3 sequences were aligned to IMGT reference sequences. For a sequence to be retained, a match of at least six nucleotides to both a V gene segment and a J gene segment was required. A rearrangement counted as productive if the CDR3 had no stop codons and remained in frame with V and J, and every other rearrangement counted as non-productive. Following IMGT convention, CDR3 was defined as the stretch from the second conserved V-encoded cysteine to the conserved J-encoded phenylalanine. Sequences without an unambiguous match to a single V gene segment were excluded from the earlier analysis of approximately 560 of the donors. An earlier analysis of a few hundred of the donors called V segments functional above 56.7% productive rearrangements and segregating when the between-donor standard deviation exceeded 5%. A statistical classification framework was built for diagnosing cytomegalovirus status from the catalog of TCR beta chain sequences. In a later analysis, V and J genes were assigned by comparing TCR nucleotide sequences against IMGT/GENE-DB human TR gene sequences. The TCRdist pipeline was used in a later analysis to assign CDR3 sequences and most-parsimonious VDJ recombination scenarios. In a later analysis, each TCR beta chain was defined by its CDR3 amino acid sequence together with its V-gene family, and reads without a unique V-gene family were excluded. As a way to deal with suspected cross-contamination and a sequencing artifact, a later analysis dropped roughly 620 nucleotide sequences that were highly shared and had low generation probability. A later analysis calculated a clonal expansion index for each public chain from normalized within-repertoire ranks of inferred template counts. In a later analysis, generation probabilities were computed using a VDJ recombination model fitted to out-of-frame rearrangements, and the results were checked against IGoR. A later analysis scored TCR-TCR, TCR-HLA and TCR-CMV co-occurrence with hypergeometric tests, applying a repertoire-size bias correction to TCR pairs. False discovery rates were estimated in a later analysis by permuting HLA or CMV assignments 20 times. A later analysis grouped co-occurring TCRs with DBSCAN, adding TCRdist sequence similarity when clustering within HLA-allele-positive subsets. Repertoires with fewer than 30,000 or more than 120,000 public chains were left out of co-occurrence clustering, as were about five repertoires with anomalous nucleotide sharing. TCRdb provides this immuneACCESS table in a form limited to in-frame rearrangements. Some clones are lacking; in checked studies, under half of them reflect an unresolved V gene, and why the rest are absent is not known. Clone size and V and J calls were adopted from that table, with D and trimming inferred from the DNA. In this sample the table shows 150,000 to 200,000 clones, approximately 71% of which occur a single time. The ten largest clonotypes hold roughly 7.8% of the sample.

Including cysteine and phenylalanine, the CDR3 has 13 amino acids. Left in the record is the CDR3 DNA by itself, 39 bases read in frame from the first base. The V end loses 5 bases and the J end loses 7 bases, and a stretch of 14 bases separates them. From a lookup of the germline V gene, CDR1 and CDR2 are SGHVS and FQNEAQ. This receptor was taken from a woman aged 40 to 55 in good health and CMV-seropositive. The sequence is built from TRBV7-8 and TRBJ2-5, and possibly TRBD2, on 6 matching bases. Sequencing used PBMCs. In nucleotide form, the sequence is TGTGCCAGCAGCCCAGAGCACGGGGGGACCCAGTACTTC. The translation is CASSPEHGGTQYF.